The clone carrying this T cell receptor (beta chain) showed up many times. Its antigen is still unknown. Germline CDR1 is SGHTA and CDR2 is FQGTGA. V was trimmed by 1 base and J by 5 bases, leaving 11 bases between them. The CDR3 contains 14 residues. This entry is derived from a study of human T cells and chemical hapten exposure. For the study at large: Mostly female patients had alopecia areata, totalis or universalis.

TCRdb ran MiXCR on the RACE reads and lists one entry per CDR3 protein. The sample records 270,000 or so distinct CDR3 sequences, around 7.7% being singletons. Time point of the sample: pre-sensitization, week 0. Treatment here: therapeutic diphenylcyclopropenone sensitization with weekly scalp DPC. Whole-study findings and limits: The number of TCRs over 1 in 1000 frequency stayed unchanged after DPC.

Source: whole blood, taken in connection with sensitization to the hapten diphenylcyclopropenone (DPC). The chain uses TRBV7-3 and TRBJ2-5; D not resolved. The TCR comes from a man between 18 and 29 years old with alopecia areata. Some clones in this sample may be carry-over from other donors' samples. The CDR3 DNA follows: TGTGCCAGCAGCTTAAGTTCGGGTGCGGAGACCCAGTACTTC. This encodes CASSLSSGAETQYF. Full variable domain (rest looked up from reference TRBV7-3 and TRBJ2-5): GAGVSQTPSNKVTEKGKYVELRCDPISGHTALYWYRQSLGQGPEFLIYFQGTGAADDSGLPNDRFFAVRPEGSVSTLKIQRTERGDSAVYLCASSLSSGAETQYFGPGTRLLVL.